Below, 11 T cell receptor beta chains from the same sample are listed, as sequenced in a study of shared clonotypes between healthy human individuals. Measured with immunoSEQ multiplex PCR; TCRdb has only the in-frame clones, and not every one. The profile covers millions of clones, with more than 90% appearing a single time and more than 0.12% taken by the ten largest. Sequencing was done on a sample of naive CD4+ T cells sorted from blood. As for subset: CD45RA+ positively selected. The receptor set was obtained from a young man in good health.

This clone was seen only a few times. The chain couples TRBV18 to TRBJ1-4, with D uncertain. Trimming shortened V by 4 bases and J by 7 bases, and 16 bases separated the two germline ends. From germline, CDR1 is KGHSH and CDR2 LQKENI. The CDR3 loop spans 15 amino acids. The CDR3 protein is CASSRIAGSSEKLFF. The CDR3 nucleotides read TGTGCCAGCTCACGTATAGCGGGATCAAGTGAAAAACTGTTTTTT.

The V call is TRBV19, the J call TRBJ2-3, with D possibly being TRBD2 (5 bases). V was cut by 8 bases and J by 0 bases, with 12 bases left in between. This CDR3 contains 14 residues. The V gene's germline CDR1 is LNHDA and CDR2 SQIVND (reference sequence). CDR3 DNA: TGTGCCAGTGCAATCGGGATAAGCACAGATACGCAGTATTTT. Amino acid sequence: CASAIGISTDTQYF.

Written as DNA, the CDR3 is TGTGCCAGCATTCGCGGGGGGGGCCGGGACGAGCAGTACTTC. Encoded protein: CASIRGGGRDEQYF. V and J are TRBV6-1 and TRBJ2-7; 9 bases are a match to TRBD2. Trimming cost V 7 bases and J 5 bases; bases outside gene matches: 9. CDR1 is MNHNS and CDR2 is SASEGT in the germline V gene. CDR3 length: 14 residues.

The V call is TRBV11-2, the J call TRBJ2-7, with 8 bases that match TRBD1. The CDR3 is 14 amino acids. The trim removed 3 bases at V and 2 bases at J, leaving 3 bases unmatched. The V gene's germline CDR1 is SGHAT and CDR2 FQNNGV. The CDR3 DNA reads TGTGCCAGCAGCTTCGACAGGGGAGCCTACGAGCAGTACTTC. Translation: CASSFDRGAYEQYF.

This clone showed up just a few times. The same CDR3 arises from other DNA sequences in this sample as well. The chain recombines TRBV7-9 with TRBJ2-5, with 9 bases aligning to TRBD1. CDR3 length: 15 residues. V shed 1 base, J shed 2 bases, and the junction held 2 bases outside the gene matches. Germline assignment: CDR1 SEHNR and CDR2 FQNEAQ (reference sequence). The CDR3: CASSLGDRDQETQYF. The CDR3 DNA reads as TGTGCCAGCAGCTTAGGGGACAGGGATCAAGAGACCCAGTACTTC.

The rearrangement links TRBV6-1 to TRBJ1-1, with D perhaps matching TRBD1 (5 bases). CDR1 and CDR2 (germline): MNHNS, SASEGT. With 6 bases removed from V and 5 bases from J, the gap between germline ends came to 13 bases. This CDR3 is 13 amino acids long. CDR3 sequence reads: CASRLERGTEAFF. For the CDR3, the DNA is TGTGCCAGCAGACTAGAGAGGGGAACTGAAGCTTTCTTT.

The rearrangement joins TRBV9 to TRBJ2-1, with 9 nucleotides matching TRBD2. Losses at the gene ends were 0 bases for V and 0 bases for J; bases not matched to a gene: 13. This CDR3 is 20 amino acids long. The germline V gene encodes CDR1 SGDLS and CDR2 YYNGEE. The CDR3 reads CASSVGGGAIFAGSYNEQFF. The CDR3 DNA is TGTGCCAGCAGCGTAGGCGGGGGGGCCATATTCGCGGGCTCCTACAATGAGCAGTTCTTC.

The chain recombines TRBV2 with TRBJ2-1; 12 nucleotides match TRBD2. With 7 bases clipped from V and 4 bases from J, the junction kept 8 bases outside the gene matches. The CDR3 length is 16 residues. The germline V gene has CDR1 SNHLY and CDR2 FYNNEI. In nucleotides, the CDR3 is TGTGCCAGCACGATTTCGACTAGCGGGAGTTACAATGAGCAGTTCTTC. Its protein is CASTISTSGSYNEQFF.

The table lists this clone with a few counts. The chain is built from TRBV5-1 and TRBJ1-4; the D gene is possibly TRBD1 (5 bases). Germline CDR1 and CDR2: SGHRS and YFSETQ. This CDR3 has 14 residues. The germline V and J ends were trimmed by 5 bases and 8 bases, with 16 bases remaining between them. CDR3 residues: CASRSGVGVEKLFF. For the CDR3, the DNA is TGCGCCAGCAGGAGTGGGGTAGGGGTCGAAAAACTGTTTTTT.

With respect to this clone: One end of the junction varies from germline; a read error may be responsible. This chain uses TRBV4-2 with TRBJ2-7; 13 nucleotides align to TRBD2. Germline CDR1 and CDR2: LGHNA and YNFKEQ. The CDR3 has 18 residues. The CDR3 nucleotides read TGTGCCAGCAGGCAAGGGGACTTTACTAGCGGGAGGGCCTACGAGCAGTACTTC. It encodes CASRQGDFTSGRAYEQYF.

The rearrangement links TRBV10-3 to TRBJ2-7; 7 nucleotides line up with TRBD1. CDR1 and CDR2 from the germline V gene are ENHRY and SYGVKD. V lost 3 bases to trimming and J lost 1 base; unmatched junction nucleotides: 6. The CDR3 loop spans 15 amino acids. This CDR3 reads CAISEFPGQSYEQYF. CDR3 nucleotide sequence: TGTGCCATCAGTGAATTCCCGGGACAGTCCTACGAGCAGTACTTC.